The 13 T cell receptor beta chains reported below all come from one sample, sequenced in a study of CD8 T cells in ankylosing spondylitis. One entry per CDR3 protein results from TCRdb running MiXCR on the 5' RACE reads. This sample has some 140,000 distinct CDR3 sequences, with approximately 7.4% found just once. The sequencing sample was made of blood, either unsorted or a sorted T cell fraction (not recorded which). The receptors stem from a female donor with ankylosing spondylitis or in good health (not recorded which).

This clonotype was counted ten times or more. The chain uses TRBV20-1 and TRBJ2-1; unclear D gene. The CDR3 length is 12 residues. Per germline, CDR1 DFQATT and CDR2 SNEGSKA (reference sequence). Trimming left V 0 bases short and J 10 bases short, with 10 bases between. The CDR3 reads CSARDRYWEQFF. The CDR3 DNA reads as TGCAGTGCTAGAGATCGCTACTGGGAGCAGTTCTTC.

At least ten counts were recorded for this clonotype. The chain is built from TRBV13 and TRBJ2-7; maybe TRBD1 (6 bases). In germline, CDR1 is PRHDT, CDR2 FYEKMQ (reference sequence). Between the trimmed V and J ends, which lost 5 bases and 5 bases, there was a span of 19 bases. The CDR3 extends over 15 amino acids. The CDR3 protein is CASSATAGVHHEQYF. In DNA, the CDR3 is TGTGCCAGCAGCGCGACCGCAGGGGTCCACCACGAGCAGTACTTC.

The rearrangement joins TRBV12-3 or TRBV12-4 to TRBJ2-5; 8 nucleotides align to TRBD2. This CDR3 is 16 amino acids long. Losses at the gene ends were 2 bases for V and 1 base for J; bases not matched to a gene: 6. This CDR3 is CASSLRDGRVQETQYF. In DNA form, the CDR3 reads TGTGCCAGCAGTTTAAGGGACGGGAGGGTCCAAGAGACCCAGTACTTC.

This clonotype was observed at least ten times. The chain carries TRBV5-1 and TRBJ1-2; 7 nucleotides agree with TRBD1. The V segment lost 4 bases and the J segment 0 bases; nucleotides outside the gene matches: 6. The CDR3 is 15 amino acids. CDR1 is SGHRS and CDR2 is YFSETQ in the germline V gene. CDR3 sequence (DNA): TGCGCCAGCAGCGGAGGGACAGTAGCTAACTATGGCTACACCTTC. It yields the protein CASSGGTVANYGYTF.

This clonotype was counted at least ten times. This chain joins TRBV6-5 and TRBJ2-5; D perhaps matches TRBD1 (6 bases). CDR1 and CDR2 (germline): MNHEY, SVGAGI. V was clipped by 2 bases and J by 3 bases, with 16 bases between them. This CDR3 spans 16 amino acids. The DNA of the CDR3 is TGTGCCAGCAGTTACATCACCTCGGCAGGGGAAGAGACCCAGTACTTC. Protein sequence: CASSYITSAGEETQYF.

This clonotype was detected many times. The rearrangement uses TRBV5-1 and TRBJ1-2; D is unresolved. The CDR3 totals 14 residues. Germline-derived CDR1 and CDR2 are SGHRS and YFSETQ. The V gene lost 2 bases and the J gene lost 4 bases, with 12 bases spanning the gap. The CDR3 DNA is TGCGCCAGCAGCTTAGGAGACGGATTCTATGGCTACACCTTC. As protein: CASSLGDGFYGYTF.

This clonotype came up many times. The V call is TRBV20-1, the J call TRBJ2-7, with 10 bases that match TRBD1. Losses at the gene ends were 3 bases for V and 3 bases for J; bases not matched to a gene: 8. The CDR3 runs to 15 residues. Germline CDR1 and CDR2: DFQATT and SNEGSKA (reference sequence). CDR3 nucleotide sequence: TGCAGTGCTAGGGATGCCGGGACAGGGGTCTACGAGCAGTACTTC. Translating it yields CSARDAGTGVYEQYF.

This clonotype was counted ten times or more. The chain links TRBV24-1 to TRBJ2-3, with 9 bases aligning to TRBD1. V was pared by 3 bases and J by 2 bases, with 11 bases of the junction left unmatched. Germline CDR1 reads KGHDR; CDR2 reads SFDVKD. This CDR3 is built from 18 residues. The CDR3 sequence is CATSDPAPDRGHTDTQYF. The CDR3 DNA sequence: TGTGCCACCAGTGATCCCGCCCCGGACAGGGGACACACAGATACGCAGTATTTT.

This clonotype was detected many times. The chain recombines TRBV4-1 with TRBJ2-1; tentatively, D is TRBD1 (5 bases). CDR1 is MGHRA, CDR2 YSYEKL, per germline. The CDR3 sequence is 13 residues long. Trimming left V 0 bases short and J 9 bases short, with 9 bases between. Here the CDR3 DNA reads TGCGCCAGCAGCCAAGAAGGGGTGGGTGAGCAGTTCTTC. It codes for CASSQEGVGEQFF.

This clonotype has at least ten counts. The chain couples TRBV5-1 to TRBJ1-1; tentatively, D is TRBD1 (5 bases). Germline assignment: CDR1 SGHRS and CDR2 YFSETQ. The CDR3 is 14 amino acids. Trimming cost V 4 bases and J 6 bases, with 16 bases left between them. Written as DNA, the CDR3 is TGCGCCAGCAGCCCGGGGACGCCCGGGGCTGAAGCTTTCTTT. It is translated as CASSPGTPGAEAFF.

Many counts were recorded for this clonotype. The chain uses TRBV5-1 and TRBJ1-1, with 11 bases identical to TRBD1. The germline gives CDR1 SGHRS, CDR2 YFSETQ. This CDR3 has 16 residues. The junction had 6 bases not matched to a gene; V was cut back by 4 bases and J by 1 base. The CDR3 loop is CASSVGQGGSNTEAFF. The CDR3, as DNA: TGCGCCAGCAGCGTGGGACAGGGGGGATCGAACACTGAAGCTTTCTTT.

This clonotype has ten or more counts. This chain uses TRBV6-5 with TRBJ2-1, with 13 bases identical to TRBD2. Germline assignment: CDR1 MNHEY and CDR2 SVGAGI. After removal of 0 bases from V and 5 bases from J, the junction contained 1 base not matched to a gene. The CDR3 consists of 16 residues. CDR3 sequence (DNA): TGTGCCAGCAGTTACTCGACTAGCGGGGGGAACAATGAGCAGTTCTTC. Protein sequence: CASSYSTSGGNNEQFF.

Many counts were recorded for this clonotype. This chain joins TRBV12-3 or TRBV12-4 and TRBJ1-5; D remains unclear. There are 13 residues in the CDR3. The V and J ends lost 3 bases and 9 bases respectively, with 12 bases between them. The CDR3 coding sequence is TGTGCCAGCAGTTTGGTCGAAGCGGGGCCCCAGCATTTT. Translation: CASSLVEAGPQHF.